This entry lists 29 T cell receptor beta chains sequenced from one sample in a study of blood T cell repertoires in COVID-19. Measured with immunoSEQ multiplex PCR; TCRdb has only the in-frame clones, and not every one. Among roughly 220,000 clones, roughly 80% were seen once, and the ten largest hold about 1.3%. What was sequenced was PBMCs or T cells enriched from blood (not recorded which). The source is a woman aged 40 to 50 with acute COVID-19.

CDR3 loop: CASSNDRGRSNEQFF. The DNA of the CDR3 is TGTGCCAGCAGTAACGACAGGGGGCGATCGAATGAGCAGTTCTTC. This sequence joins TRBV27 and TRBJ2-1; 10 bases are shared with TRBD1. The CDR3 loop spans 15 amino acids. V lost 5 bases and J lost 7; bases outside the gene matches: 8. The V gene's germline CDR1 is MNHEY and CDR2 SMNVEV (reference sequence).

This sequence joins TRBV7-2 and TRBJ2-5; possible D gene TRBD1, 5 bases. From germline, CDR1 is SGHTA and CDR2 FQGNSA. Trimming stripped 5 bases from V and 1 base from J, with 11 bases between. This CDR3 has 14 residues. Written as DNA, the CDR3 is TGTGCCAGCAGCGAGGACAACCCCCAAGAGACCCAGTACTTC. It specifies CASSEDNPQETQYF. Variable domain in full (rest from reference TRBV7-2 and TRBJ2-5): GAGVSQSPSNKVTEKGKDVELRCDPISGHTALYWYRQSLGQGLEFLIYFQGNSAPDKSGLPSDRFSAERTGGSVSTLTIQRTQQEDSAVYLCASSEDNPQETQYFGPGTRLLVL.

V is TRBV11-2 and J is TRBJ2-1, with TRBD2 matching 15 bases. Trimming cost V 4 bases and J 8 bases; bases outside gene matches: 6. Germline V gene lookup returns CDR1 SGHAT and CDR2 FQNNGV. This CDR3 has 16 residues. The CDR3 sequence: CASSSPGTSGRHEQFF. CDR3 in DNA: TGTGCCAGCAGCTCGCCGGGGACTAGCGGGAGGCATGAGCAGTTCTTC. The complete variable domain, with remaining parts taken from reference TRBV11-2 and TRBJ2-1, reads EAGVAQSPRYKIIEKRQSVAFWCNPISGHATLYWYQQILGQGPKLLIQFQNNGVVDDSQLPKDRFSAERLKGVDSTLKIQPAKLEDSAVYLCASSSPGTSGRHEQFFGPGTRLTVL.

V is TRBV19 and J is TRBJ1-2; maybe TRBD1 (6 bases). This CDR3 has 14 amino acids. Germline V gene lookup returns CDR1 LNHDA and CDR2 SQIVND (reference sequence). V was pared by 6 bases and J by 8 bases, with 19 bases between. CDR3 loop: CASSLPDSPLGYTF. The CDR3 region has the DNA TGTGCCAGTAGCCTCCCGGACAGCCCGCTGGGCTACACCTTC.

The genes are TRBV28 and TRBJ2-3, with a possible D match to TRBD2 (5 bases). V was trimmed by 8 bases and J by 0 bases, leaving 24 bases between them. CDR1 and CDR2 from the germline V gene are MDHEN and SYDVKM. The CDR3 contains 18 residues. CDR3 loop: CASPPLGRAATSTDTQYF. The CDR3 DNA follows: TGTGCCAGCCCTCCCCTGGGTCGAGCGGCAACTAGCACAGATACGCAGTATTTT.

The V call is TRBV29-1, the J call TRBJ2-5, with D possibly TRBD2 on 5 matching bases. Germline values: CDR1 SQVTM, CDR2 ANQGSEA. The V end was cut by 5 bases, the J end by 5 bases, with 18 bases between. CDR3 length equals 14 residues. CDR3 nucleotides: TGCAGCGTTTCCGGACTTCTCCCCGGGGAGACCCAGTACTTC. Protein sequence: CSVSGLLPGETQYF.

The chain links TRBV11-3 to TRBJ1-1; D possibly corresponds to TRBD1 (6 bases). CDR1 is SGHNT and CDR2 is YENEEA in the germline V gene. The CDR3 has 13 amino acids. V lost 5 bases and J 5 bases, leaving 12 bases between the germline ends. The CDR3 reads CASSATQGTEAFF. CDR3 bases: TGTGCCAGCAGCGCCACACAGGGAACTGAAGCTTTCTTT.

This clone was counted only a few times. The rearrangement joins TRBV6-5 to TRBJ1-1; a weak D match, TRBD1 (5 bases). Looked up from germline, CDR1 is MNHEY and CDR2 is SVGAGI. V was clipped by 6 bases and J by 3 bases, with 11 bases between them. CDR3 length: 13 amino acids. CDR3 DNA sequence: TGTGCCAGCAGCCTCCGGGGGTACACTGAAGCTTTCTTT. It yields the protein CASSLRGYTEAFF.

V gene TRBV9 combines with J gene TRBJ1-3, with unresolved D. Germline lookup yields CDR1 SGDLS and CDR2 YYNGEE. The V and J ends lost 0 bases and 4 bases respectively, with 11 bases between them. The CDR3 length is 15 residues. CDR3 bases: TGTGCCAGCAGCGTAGGCCAAGAACGGGGAAACACCATATATTTT. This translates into CASSVGQERGNTIYF.

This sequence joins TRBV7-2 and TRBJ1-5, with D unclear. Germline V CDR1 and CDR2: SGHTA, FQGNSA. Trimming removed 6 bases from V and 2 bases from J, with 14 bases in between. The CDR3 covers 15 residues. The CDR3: CASSLRESGNQPQHF. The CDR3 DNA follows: TGTGCCAGCAGTCTGAGGGAGAGTGGCAATCAGCCCCAGCATTTT.

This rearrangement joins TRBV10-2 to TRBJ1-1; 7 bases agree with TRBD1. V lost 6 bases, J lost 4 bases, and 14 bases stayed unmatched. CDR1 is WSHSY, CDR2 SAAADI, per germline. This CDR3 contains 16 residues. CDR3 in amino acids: CASRGDRARGGTEAFF. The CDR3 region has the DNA TGCGCCAGCAGGGGAGACAGGGCGAGAGGGGGCACTGAAGCTTTCTTT.

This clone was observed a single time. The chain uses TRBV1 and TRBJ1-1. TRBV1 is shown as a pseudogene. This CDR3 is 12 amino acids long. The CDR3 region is CTSSSRYTEAFF. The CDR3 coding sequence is TGCACCAGCAGTAGCCGATACACTGAAGCTTTCTTT.

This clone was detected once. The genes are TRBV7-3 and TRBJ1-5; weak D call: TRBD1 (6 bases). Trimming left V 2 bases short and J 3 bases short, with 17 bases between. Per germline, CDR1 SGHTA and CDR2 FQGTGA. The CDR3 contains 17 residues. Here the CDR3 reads CASSLWGFGQFNQPQHF. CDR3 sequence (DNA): TGTGCCAGCAGCTTATGGGGGTTTGGACAGTTCAATCAGCCCCAGCATTTT.

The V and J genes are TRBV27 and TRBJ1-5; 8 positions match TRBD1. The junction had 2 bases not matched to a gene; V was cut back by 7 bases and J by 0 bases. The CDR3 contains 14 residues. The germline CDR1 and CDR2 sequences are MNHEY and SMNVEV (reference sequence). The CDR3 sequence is CASKTGGSNQPQHF. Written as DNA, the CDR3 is TGTGCCAGCAAAACAGGGGGTAGCAATCAGCCCCAGCATTTT.

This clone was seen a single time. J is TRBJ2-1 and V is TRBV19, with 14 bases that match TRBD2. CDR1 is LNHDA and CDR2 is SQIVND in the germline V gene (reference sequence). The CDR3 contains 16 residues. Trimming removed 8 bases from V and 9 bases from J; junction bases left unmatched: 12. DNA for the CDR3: TGTGCCAGTTCCCCCAAGACTAGCGGGAGGGAAAGTGAGCAGTTCTTC. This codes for CASSPKTSGRESEQFF. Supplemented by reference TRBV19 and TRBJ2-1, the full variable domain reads DGGITQSPKYLFRKEGQNVTLSCEQNLNHDAMYWYRQDPGQGLRLIYYSQIVNDFQKGDIAEGYSVSREKKESFPLTVTSAQKNPTAFYLCASSPKTSGRESEQFFGPGTRLTVL.

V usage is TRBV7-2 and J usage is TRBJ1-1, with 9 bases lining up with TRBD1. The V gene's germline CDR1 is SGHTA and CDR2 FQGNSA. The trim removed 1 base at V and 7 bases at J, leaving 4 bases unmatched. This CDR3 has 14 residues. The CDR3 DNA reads TGTGCCAGCAGCTTAGTACAGGGGGCTGGTGAAGCTTTCTTT. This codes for CASSLVQGAGEAFF.

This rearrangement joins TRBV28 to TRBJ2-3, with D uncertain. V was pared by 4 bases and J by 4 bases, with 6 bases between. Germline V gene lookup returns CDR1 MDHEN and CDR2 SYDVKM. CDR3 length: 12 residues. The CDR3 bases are TGTGCCAGCAGTTCGCAGTCAGATACGCAGTATTTT. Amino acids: CASSSQSDTQYF.

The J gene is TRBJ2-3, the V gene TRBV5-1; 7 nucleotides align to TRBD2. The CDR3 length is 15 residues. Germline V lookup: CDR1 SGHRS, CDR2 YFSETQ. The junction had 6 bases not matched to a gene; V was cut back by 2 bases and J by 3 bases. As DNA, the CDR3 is TGCGCCAGCAGCTTCGGCCTAGCGGAGACAGATACGCAGTATTTT. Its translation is CASSFGLAETDTQYF. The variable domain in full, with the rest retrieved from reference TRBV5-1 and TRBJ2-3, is KAGVTQTPRYLIKTRGQQVTLSCSPISGHRSVSWYQQTPGQGLQFLFEYFSETQRNKGNFPGRFSGRQFSNSRSEMNVSTLELGDSALYLCASSFGLAETDTQYFGPGTRLTVL.

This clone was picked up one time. In nucleotides, the CDR3 is TGTGCCAGCAGTTACGACAGTAGGGGCAATCAGCCCCAGCATTTT. Its protein is CASSYDSRGNQPQHF. This chain joins TRBV6-2 or TRBV6-3 and TRBJ1-5, with D perhaps TRBD1 (5 bases). Germline CDR1 is MNHEY and CDR2 is SVGEGT. This CDR3 has 15 amino acids. Trimming took off 2 bases at V and 2 bases at J, with 10 bases between the two ends.

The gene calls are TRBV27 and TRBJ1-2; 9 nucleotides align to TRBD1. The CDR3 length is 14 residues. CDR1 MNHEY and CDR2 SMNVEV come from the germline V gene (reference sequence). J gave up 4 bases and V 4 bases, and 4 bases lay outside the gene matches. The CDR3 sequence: CASSSQDRGYGYTF. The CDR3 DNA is TGTGCCAGCAGTTCCCAGGACAGGGGCTATGGCTACACCTTC.

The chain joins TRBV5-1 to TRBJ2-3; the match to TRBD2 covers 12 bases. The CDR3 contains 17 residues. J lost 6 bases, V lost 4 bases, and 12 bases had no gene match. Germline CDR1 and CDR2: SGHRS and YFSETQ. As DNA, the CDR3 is TGCGCCAGCAGCGTTCTAGCGGGGGGGATCGTTGTGGATACGCAGTATTTT. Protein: CASSVLAGGIVVDTQYF.

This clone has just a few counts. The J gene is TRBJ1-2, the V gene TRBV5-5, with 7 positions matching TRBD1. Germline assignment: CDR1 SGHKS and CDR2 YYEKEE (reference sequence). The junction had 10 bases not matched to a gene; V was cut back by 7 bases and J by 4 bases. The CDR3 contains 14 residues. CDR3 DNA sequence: TGTGCCAGCGATTTAACAGGGGTCCCCTATGGCTACACCTTC. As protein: CASDLTGVPYGYTF.

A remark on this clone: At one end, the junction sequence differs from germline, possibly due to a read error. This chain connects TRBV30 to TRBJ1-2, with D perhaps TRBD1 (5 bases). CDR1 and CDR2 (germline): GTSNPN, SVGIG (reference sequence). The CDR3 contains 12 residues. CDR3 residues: CAWSVFLGAALF. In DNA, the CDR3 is TGTGCCTGGAGTGTATTTTTAGGGGCCGCGCTCTTC.

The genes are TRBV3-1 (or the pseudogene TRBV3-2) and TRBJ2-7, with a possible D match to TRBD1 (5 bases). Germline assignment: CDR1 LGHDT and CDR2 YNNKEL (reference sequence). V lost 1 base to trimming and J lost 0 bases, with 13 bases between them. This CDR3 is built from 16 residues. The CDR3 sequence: CASSQGGLLTSYEQYF. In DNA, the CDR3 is TGTGCCAGCAGCCAAGGGGGCTTGCTGACCTCCTACGAGCAGTACTTC.

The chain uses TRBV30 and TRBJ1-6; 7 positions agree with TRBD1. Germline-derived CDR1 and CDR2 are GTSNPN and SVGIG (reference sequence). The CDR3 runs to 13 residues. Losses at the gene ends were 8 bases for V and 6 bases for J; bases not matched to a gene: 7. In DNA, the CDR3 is TGTGCCCAGCAGGGGGGTGGTAATTCACCCCTCCACTTT. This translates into CAQQGGGNSPLHF.

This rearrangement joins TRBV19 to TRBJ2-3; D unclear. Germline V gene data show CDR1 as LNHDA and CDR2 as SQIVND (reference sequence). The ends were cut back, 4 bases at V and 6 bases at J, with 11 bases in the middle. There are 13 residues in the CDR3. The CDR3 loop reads CASSTTTGDTQYF. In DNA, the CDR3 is TGTGCCAGTAGTACCACGACTGGGGATACGCAGTATTTT.

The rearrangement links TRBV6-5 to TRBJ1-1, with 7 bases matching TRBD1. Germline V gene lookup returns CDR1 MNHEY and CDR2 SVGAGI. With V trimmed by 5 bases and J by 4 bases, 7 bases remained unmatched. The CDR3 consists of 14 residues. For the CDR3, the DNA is TGTGCCAGCAGTCTTGGGGCAGGGGGCACTGAAGCTTTCTTT. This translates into CASSLGAGGTEAFF.

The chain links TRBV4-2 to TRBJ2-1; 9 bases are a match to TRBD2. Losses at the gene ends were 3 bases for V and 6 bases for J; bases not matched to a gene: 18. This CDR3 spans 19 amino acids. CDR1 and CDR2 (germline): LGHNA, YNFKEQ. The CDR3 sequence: CASSQPGPPLAGSLNEQFF. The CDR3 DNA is TGTGCCAGCAGCCAGCCCGGGCCGCCCCTAGCGGGGTCTCTCAATGAGCAGTTCTTC.

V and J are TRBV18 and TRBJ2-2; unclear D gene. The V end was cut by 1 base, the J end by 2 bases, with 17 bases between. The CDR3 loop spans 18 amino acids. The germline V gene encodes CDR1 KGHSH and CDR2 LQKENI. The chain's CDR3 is CASSPRAAHPTNTGELFF. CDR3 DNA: TGTGCCAGCTCACCACGAGCTGCTCACCCCACCAACACCGGGGAGCTGTTTTTT.